Following are 11 T cell receptor beta chains from one sample sequenced in a study of identical twins. TCRdb itself ran the 5' RACE reads through MiXCR, one entry per CDR3 protein. The profile shows about 790,000 distinct CDR3 sequences, 15% to 20% of them singletons. Another study also made use of these data, one on T cells expressing NK-cell markers.

What was sequenced was PBMCs. The receptors here all came from a woman in her late teens or twenties in good health.

The genes are TRBV29-1 and TRBJ2-2; TRBD1 aligns across 8 bases. The CDR3 consists of 14 residues. Per the germline V gene, CDR1 is SQVTM and CDR2 is ANQGSEA. The V gene end was trimmed by 4 bases and the J gene end by 3 bases; junction bases not matched to a gene: 4. The CDR3 loop is CSVGSQGDTGELFF. In DNA, the CDR3 is TGCAGCGTTGGTTCACAGGGGGACACCGGGGAGCTGTTTTTT.

The CDR3 sequence is CACESGRYEQYF. Written as DNA, the CDR3 is TGTGCCTGTGAAAGCGGGCGCTACGAGCAGTACTTC. The chain joins TRBV30 to TRBJ2-7, with D possibly TRBD2 on 6 matching bases. The germline V gene encodes CDR1 GTSNPN and CDR2 SVGIG (reference sequence). The CDR3 has 12 residues. With 6 bases removed from V and 3 bases from J, the gap between germline ends came to 12 bases.

The chain is built from TRBV3-1 and TRBJ1-1, with D possibly TRBD1 on 5 matching bases. The CDR3 runs 13 residues. Deletions cut 8 bases from V and 3 bases from J, with 13 bases between. Germline CDR1 reads LGHDT; CDR2 reads YNNKEL (reference sequence). For the CDR3, the DNA is TGTGCCAGCGCACAGGAGACCTACACTGAAGCTTTCTTT. Its protein is CASAQETYTEAFF.

V is TRBV7-9 and J is TRBJ1-5, with TRBD1 as a possible D gene (6 bases). This CDR3 comprises 14 residues. The germline CDR1 and CDR2 sequences are SEHNR and FQNEAQ (reference sequence). V shed 4 bases and J shed 5 bases, with 12 bases lying between them. DNA of the CDR3: TGTGCCAGCAGCTCCCTGGGGGCGTATCAGCCCCAGCATTTT. Protein: CASSSLGAYQPQHF.

The rearrangement joins TRBV12-3 or TRBV12-4 to TRBJ2-7; D is unclear. Between the trimmed V and J ends, which lost 3 bases and 5 bases, there was a span of 14 bases. The CDR3 sequence is 14 residues long. The CDR3 nucleotides read TGTGCCAGCAGTTTTAGGCAGTCCGGGCACGAGCAGTACTTC. This gives the protein CASSFRQSGHEQYF.

This clonotype was observed a few times. The rearrangement joins TRBV5-1 to TRBJ2-1, with 11 nucleotides matching TRBD2. This CDR3 spans 17 amino acids. CDR1 SGHRS and CDR2 YFSETQ come from the germline V gene. The V segment lost 3 bases and the J segment 5 bases; nucleotides outside the gene matches: 10. CDR3 DNA sequence: TGCGCCAGCAGCTACTCGACTAGCGGGGCGCGTAACAATGAGCAGTTCTTC. Its protein is CASSYSTSGARNNEQFF.

This clonotype was counted ten times or more. The chain couples TRBV11-2 to TRBJ1-1; TRBD1 agrees at 8 bases. The CDR3 extends over 19 amino acids. The V segment lost 5 bases and the J segment 3 bases; nucleotides outside the gene matches: 20. Germline assignment: CDR1 SGHAT and CDR2 FQNNGV. CDR3 nucleotide sequence: TGTGCCAGCAGCGCCTTCCCTATCGGACAGGGCGGAGGGGACACTGAAGCTTTCTTT. As protein: CASSAFPIGQGGGDTEAFF.

At least ten counts were recorded for this clonotype. The J gene is TRBJ2-5, the V gene TRBV7-9; TRBD2 is a possible D gene (5 bases). V was pared by 5 bases and J by 4 bases, with 17 bases between. Per germline, CDR1 SEHNR and CDR2 FQNEAQ (reference sequence). The CDR3 consists of 15 residues. CDR3 residues: CASSLPRRLGETQYF. DNA of the CDR3: TGTGCCAGCAGCCTCCCCCGGAGGTTGGGAGAGACCCAGTACTTC.

CDR3: CATSRVPIGAGEQYF. CDR3 coding DNA: TGTGCCACCAGCAGAGTTCCTATAGGGGCGGGCGAGCAGTACTTC. The chain carries TRBV15 and TRBJ2-7, with D tentatively TRBD1 or TRBD2 (5 bases each). The V gene's germline CDR1 is LNHNV and CDR2 YYDKDF (reference sequence). This CDR3 has 15 residues. The V end lost 1 base, the J end lost 6 bases, and 16 bases lay between the germline ends.

This clonotype has at least ten counts. This chain joins TRBV4-3 and TRBJ2-1; 7 bases are shared with TRBD2. Unmatched junction bases numbered 15, after V lost 2 bases and J lost 5 bases. From germline, CDR1 is LGHNA and CDR2 YSLEER. CDR3 length: 18 residues. Here the CDR3 reads CASSQFFRGRAGDNEQFF. The CDR3 bases are TGCGCCAGCAGCCAATTTTTCCGCGGAAGGGCGGGAGACAATGAGCAGTTCTTC.

In its sample, this clonotype was seen a few times. The V and J genes are TRBV10-3 and TRBJ2-1; D not certain. CDR3 length: 11 residues. Germline-derived CDR1 and CDR2 are ENHRY and SYGVKD. V was trimmed by 6 bases and J by 10 bases, leaving 10 bases between them. CDR3 protein: CAIRQMEEQFF. The CDR3 nucleotides read TGTGCCATCAGGCAGATGGAGGAGCAGTTCTTC.